The 31 T cell receptor beta chains presented below share a single source sample, sequenced in a study of early T cells in non-severe SARS-CoV-2 infection. TCRdb re-called the 5' RACE reads through MiXCR, storing one row per CDR3 protein. The data show around 83,000 distinct CDR3 sequences, around 9.3% seen once. Sample: whole blood, taken at baseline. Receptor source: an adult who was a healthcare worker with PCR-confirmed SARS-CoV-2 infection or an uninfected control (not recorded which).

The chain uses TRBV6-2 or TRBV6-3 and TRBJ2-3; D not resolved. CDR1 is MNHEY, CDR2 SVGEGT, per germline. The CDR3 sequence is 16 residues long. Trimming took 0 bases from V and 2 from J, leaving 12 bases between them. This CDR3 reads CASSYSQAYTTDTQYF. CDR3 coding DNA: TGTGCCAGCAGTTACTCGCAGGCCTACACCACAGATACGCAGTATTTT.

The J gene is TRBJ2-3, the V gene TRBV5-1; 9 nucleotides agree with TRBD1. The trim removed 2 bases at V and 6 bases at J, leaving 13 bases unmatched. The CDR3 spans 17 residues. Germline CDR1 SGHRS, CDR2 YFSETQ. The CDR3 region is CASSFSPGTGRQDTQYF. CDR3 DNA sequence: TGCGCCAGCAGCTTTAGTCCCGGGACAGGGCGCCAGGATACGCAGTATTTT.

The chain joins TRBV30 to TRBJ2-3; unclear D gene. V lost 4 bases to trimming and J lost 5 bases, with 7 bases between them. CDR1 GTSNPN and CDR2 SVGIG come from the germline V gene (reference sequence). This CDR3 comprises 11 residues. CDR3 loop: CAWTTRDTQYF. As DNA, the CDR3 is TGTGCCTGGACTACACGAGATACGCAGTATTTT.

This clonotype was counted at least ten times. The gene calls are TRBV20-1 and TRBJ2-3; 11 nucleotides match TRBD2. CDR3 length equals 15 residues. After removal of 3 bases from V and 4 bases from J, the junction contained 6 bases not matched to a gene. The germline V gene encodes CDR1 DFQATT and CDR2 SNEGSKA (reference sequence). CDR3 DNA sequence: TGCAGTGCTAGGTTACTAGCGGGAGTGGCAGATACGCAGTATTTT. The encoded protein is CSARLLAGVADTQYF.

The chain recombines TRBV11-2 with TRBJ2-7, with D hard to call. CDR1 SGHAT and CDR2 FQNNGV come from the germline V gene. Trimming shortened V by 3 bases and J by 1 base, and 13 bases separated the two germline ends. The CDR3 consists of 15 residues. As DNA, the CDR3 is TGTGCCAGCAGCTTTCGGCCCTTCCTATCCTACGAGCAGTACTTC. It translates to CASSFRPFLSYEQYF.

The gene calls are TRBV5-4 and TRBJ2-7, with a tentative D call TRBD1 (6 bases). V lost 4 bases to trimming and J lost 0 bases, with 11 bases between them. There are 14 residues in the CDR3. CDR1 is SGHNT, CDR2 YYREEE, per germline (reference sequence). CDR3 region: CASSLDSDSYEQYF. CDR3 DNA sequence: TGTGCCAGCAGCCTGGACAGCGACTCCTACGAGCAGTACTTC.

This clonotype has a count of ten or more. The J gene is TRBJ1-1, the V gene TRBV27; D might be TRBD1 (5 bases). Germline CDR1 reads MNHEY; CDR2 reads SMNVEV (reference sequence). This CDR3 is built from 13 residues. Trimming pared 3 bases from V and 6 bases from J, leaving 11 bases between. As DNA, the CDR3 is TGTGCCAGCAGTTTTTGGGGGAGGCCTGAAGCTTTCTTT. Translation: CASSFWGRPEAFF.

Many counts were recorded for this clonotype. The chain employs TRBV27 and TRBJ2-7; TRBD1 aligns across 8 bases. The V segment lost 5 bases and the J segment 2 bases; nucleotides outside the gene matches: 2. CDR3 length: 13 residues. CDR1 MNHEY and CDR2 SMNVEV come from the germline V gene (reference sequence). The CDR3 reads CASSLRGPYEQYF. The CDR3 DNA is TGTGCCAGCAGTCTCAGGGGGCCCTACGAGCAGTACTTC.

This clonotype was detected ten times or more. CDR3 in DNA: TGTGCCAGCAGTGTACCGGGGGCGCGAGCCTACAATGAGCAGTTCTTC. Protein: CASSVPGARAYNEQFF. The chain recombines TRBV27 with TRBJ2-1; TRBD1 or TRBD2 may be the D gene (6 bases each). V lost 5 bases and J lost 2, with 16 bases in between. Per the germline V gene, CDR1 is MNHEY and CDR2 is SMNVEV (reference sequence). The CDR3 length is 16 residues.

The table lists this clonotype with a few counts. The chain joins TRBV6-2 or TRBV6-3 to TRBJ2-1; D call uncertain. Trimming took 5 bases from V and 4 from J, leaving 15 bases between them. In germline, CDR1 is MNHEY, CDR2 SVGEGT. This CDR3 contains 15 residues. The CDR3 DNA follows: TGTGCCAGCAGTCCGACCGCTCCCTTTTACAATGAGCAGTTCTTC. Its translation is CASSPTAPFYNEQFF.

This clonotype was seen at least ten times. The chain combines TRBV11-2 with TRBJ2-5; 7 nucleotides agree with TRBD1. CDR1 and CDR2 from the germline V gene are SGHAT and FQNNGV. After removal of 4 bases from V and 7 bases from J, the junction contained 12 bases not matched to a gene. This CDR3 region has 15 residues. The CDR3 spells CASSSVQGPRWTQYF. CDR3 nucleotide sequence: TGTGCCAGCAGCTCAGTACAGGGGCCAAGATGGACCCAGTACTTC.

This clonotype was detected ten times or more. The chain uses TRBV9 and TRBJ2-7, with D possibly matching TRBD1 (6 bases). CDR1 and CDR2 from the germline V gene are SGDLS and YYNGEE. Trimming left V 4 bases short and J 1 base short, with 9 bases between. The CDR3 covers 13 residues. The CDR3 DNA reads as TGTGCCAGCAGCCAGGGGCTATCCTACGAGCAGTACTTC. It codes for CASSQGLSYEQYF.

This chain connects TRBV2 to TRBJ2-4, with TRBD2 identical over 8 bases. The germline gives CDR1 SNHLY, CDR2 FYNNEI. Trimming cost V 6 bases and J 11 bases; bases outside gene matches: 0. The CDR3 spans 10 residues. The DNA for the CDR3 is TGTGCCAGCAGAGCGGGAGTTCAGTACTTC. Protein: CASRAGVQYF.

This clonotype was found a few times. The chain employs TRBV3-1 and TRBJ1-1, with D perhaps matching TRBD1 (6 bases). Per the germline V gene, CDR1 is LGHDT and CDR2 is YNNKEL (reference sequence). The length of the CDR3 is 13 residues. Trimming left V 4 bases short and J 6 bases short, with 12 bases between. CDR3 in DNA: TGTGCCAGCAGCCCGGGGGCAATCTCTGAAGCTTTCTTT. This gives the protein CASSPGAISEAFF. Full variable domain (missing parts from reference TRBV3-1 and TRBJ1-1): DTAVSQTPKYLVTQMGNDKSIKCEQNLGHDTMYWYKQDSKKFLKIMFSYNNKELIINETVPNRFSPKSPDKAHLNLHINSLELGDSAVYFCASSPGAISEAFFGQGTRLTVV.

Of note for this clonotype: Germline is not matched at one junction end, which may reflect a read error. The chain links TRBV5-1 to TRBJ2-1; TRBD2 might be the D (5 bases). The CDR3 is made up of 17 amino acids. Germline assignment: CDR1 SGHRS and CDR2 YFSETQ. In DNA form, the CDR3 reads TGCGCCACCAGCCCCACGCCGGACTGGCGGGCGCACAATGAGCAGTTCTTC. Translating it yields CATSPTPDWRAHNEQFF.

This clonotype was seen more than once but under ten times. The V gene is TRBV19, the J gene TRBJ1-2; maybe TRBD1 (5 bases). Germline V gene data show CDR1 as LNHDA and CDR2 as SQIVND (reference sequence). The germline V and J ends were trimmed by 5 bases and 4 bases, with 14 bases remaining between them. This CDR3 has 14 residues. CDR3 in DNA: TGTGCCAGTAGTGCACGGGACTCCTCCTATGGCTACACCTTC. Its protein is CASSARDSSYGYTF.

This clonotype came up many times. The chain carries TRBV28 and TRBJ2-3; D is undetermined. From germline, CDR1 is MDHEN and CDR2 SYDVKM. V lost 7 bases and J lost 6, with 11 bases in between. CDR3 size: 12 residues. The CDR3 sequence is CASNFRTDTQYF. CDR3 DNA sequence: TGTGCCAGCAACTTTAGGACGGATACGCAGTATTTT.

The chain couples TRBV6-1 to TRBJ1-6, with 7 bases that match TRBD1. There are 14 residues in the CDR3. Germline lookup yields CDR1 MNHNS and CDR2 SASEGT. Trimming cost V 5 bases and J 10 bases; bases outside gene matches: 8. The CDR3 DNA follows: TGTGCCAGCAGTCCGACAGGGATAGAGTCACCCCTCCACTTT. It yields the protein CASSPTGIESPLHF.

This clonotype has at least ten counts. The V gene is TRBV20-1, the J gene TRBJ1-6; 9 bases map to TRBD1. V was pared by 3 bases and J by 7 bases, with 7 bases of the junction left unmatched. The CDR3 runs to 15 residues. CDR1 and CDR2 (germline): DFQATT, SNEGSKA (reference sequence). The CDR3 DNA follows: TGCAGTGCTAGGCGATCGGGACAGGGAAATTCACCCCTCCACTTT. Encoded protein: CSARRSGQGNSPLHF.

This clonotype was detected ten times or more. The chain carries TRBV4-2 and TRBJ1-5; TRBD1 aligns across 8 bases. V lost 6 bases and J lost 6; bases outside the gene matches: 10. The CDR3 length is 15 residues. CDR1 and CDR2 (germline): LGHNA, YNFKEQ. The CDR3: CASSPGTGVLQPQHF. CDR3 nucleotides: TGTGCCAGCAGTCCCGGGACAGGCGTCCTTCAGCCCCAGCATTTT.

With respect to this clonotype: A read error may produce the germline difference seen at one junction end. This rearrangement joins TRBV10-3 to TRBJ2-3; no clear D. This CDR3 is built from 13 residues. CDR1 is ENHRY and CDR2 is SYGVKD in the germline V gene. The CDR3 reads CAISETFTDTQYF. The CDR3 nucleotides are TGTGCCATTAGTGAGACCTTCACAGATACGCAGTATTTT.

This clonotype was seen only a few times. This chain links TRBV27 with TRBJ1-1; no reliable D call. This CDR3 contains 14 residues. Trimming pared 8 bases from V and 4 bases from J, leaving 17 bases between. The germline gives CDR1 MNHEY, CDR2 SMNVEV (reference sequence). The CDR3 loop is CASATLIWSTEAFF. The CDR3 DNA reads as TGTGCCAGCGCGACCTTAATATGGTCCACTGAAGCTTTCTTT.

The CDR3 sequence: CAISGQGAATDTQYF. For the CDR3, the DNA is TGTGCCATCAGTGGACAGGGTGCAGCCACAGATACGCAGTATTTT. This chain links TRBV10-3 with TRBJ2-3; 7 positions agree with TRBD1. J was trimmed by 2 bases and V by 4 bases; bases with no gene match: 6. Germline CDR1 ENHRY, CDR2 SYGVKD. The CDR3 contains 15 residues.

This clonotype was recorded at least ten times. The chain has TRBV9 and TRBJ1-6; D call uncertain. Germline values: CDR1 SGDLS, CDR2 YYNGEE. The CDR3 spans 15 residues. The V end lost 0 bases, the J end lost 6 bases, and 10 bases lay between the germline ends. CDR3: CASSVVDGSNSPLHF. CDR3 in DNA: TGTGCCAGCAGCGTAGTTGACGGATCTAATTCACCCCTCCACTTT.

The gene calls are TRBV5-1 and TRBJ2-3, with 9 nucleotides matching TRBD1. With 4 bases clipped from V and 4 bases from J, the junction kept 7 bases outside the gene matches. The CDR3 totals 15 residues. Germline-derived CDR1 and CDR2 are SGHRS and YFSETQ. Here the CDR3 reads CASSPGQGQADTQYF. CDR3 DNA sequence: TGCGCCAGCAGCCCCGGACAGGGGCAGGCAGATACGCAGTATTTT.

The table lists this clonotype with a few counts. The chain employs TRBV27 and TRBJ2-5; 8 positions agree with TRBD2. This CDR3 has 16 residues. Germline V CDR1 and CDR2: MNHEY, SMNVEV (reference sequence). The V gene end was trimmed by 8 bases and the J gene end by 0 bases; junction bases not matched to a gene: 11. The CDR3 coding sequence is TGTGCCAGCCACCCGGCGGGACTAGGGAACCAAGAGACCCAGTACTTC. It encodes CASHPAGLGNQETQYF.

The chain uses TRBV12-3 or TRBV12-4 and TRBJ1-6; no reliable D call. CDR3 length: 14 residues. V lost 3 bases to trimming and J lost 5 bases, with 8 bases between them. The CDR3 region has the DNA TGTGCCAGCAGTTTCGGGCAAAATAATTCACCCCTCCACTTT. This codes for CASSFGQNNSPLHF.

In its sample, this clonotype was seen a few times. The rearrangement links TRBV2 to TRBJ2-1, with D uncertain. V gave up 8 bases and J gave up 10 bases, with 18 bases separating them. CDR1 SNHLY and CDR2 FYNNEI come from the germline V gene. CDR3 length: 13 amino acids. This chain's CDR3 is CASERRIGQEQFF. CDR3 DNA: TGTGCCAGCGAACGGCGAATTGGGCAAGAGCAGTTCTTC.

This clonotype occurred a few times. The chain uses TRBV2 and TRBJ1-1, with 7 nucleotides matching TRBD1. Germline V lookup: CDR1 SNHLY, CDR2 FYNNEI. The V segment lost 7 bases and the J segment 6 bases; nucleotides outside the gene matches: 5. The CDR3 is made up of 12 amino acids. CDR3 sequence: CASMEDRAEAFF. The CDR3 bases are TGTGCCAGCATGGAAGACAGGGCTGAAGCTTTCTTT.

Of note for this clonotype: One junction end does not reproduce the germline sequence, and a read error may be involved. The chain joins TRBV6-1 to TRBJ2-7, with 12 bases that match TRBD1. The germline V gene has CDR1 MNHNS and CDR2 SASEGT. The length of the CDR3 is 15 residues. The CDR3 nucleotides read TGTGCCAGCAACCCCGGGACAGGGGGCTCCTATGAGCAGTACTTC. It translates to CASNPGTGGSYEQYF.

The chain employs TRBV28 and TRBJ1-1; TRBD1 is a possible D gene (5 bases). V was trimmed by 1 base and J by 7 bases, leaving 10 bases between them. Germline assignment: CDR1 MDHEN and CDR2 SYDVKM. The CDR3 loop spans 13 amino acids. This CDR3 is CASSLSGPDEAFF. The CDR3 coding sequence is TGTGCCAGCAGTTTATCAGGGCCAGATGAAGCTTTCTTT.